Listed below are T cell receptor beta chains from one sample, sequenced in a study of preoperative IRX-2 immunotherapy in early breast cancer. Generated by immunoSEQ multiplex PCR, the TCRdb table keeps only in-frame clones and is missing some. The table has 30,000 to 45,000 clones, 65% to 90% seen once. The sample in question was lymph node tissue, obtained after IRX-2 immunotherapy. The receptors derive from a human donor with breast cancer. CDR3s include the opening cysteine and the closing phenylalanine or tryptophan. Each record gives: CDR3 length, clone size, V gene, D gene, J gene, CDR3 DNA, CDR3 protein. A D gene is named only where the DNA matches it firmly. A clone size is listed for some rows: how often the clone was seen (once, few, many), or a class if it is expanded.

length: 15
size: once
V: TRBV6-8
D: TRBD1
J: TRBJ1-1
DNA: TGTGCCAGCAGTCACGGGACAGGGTTGAACACTGAAGCTTTCTTT
CDR3: CASSHGTGLNTEAFF

length: 17
size: .
V: TRBV7-7
D: .
J: TRBJ2-2
DNA: TGTGCCAGCAGCTTAGCGGTGCAGGGGTGGGTCACCGGGGAGCTGTTTTTT
CDR3: CASSLAVQGWVTGELFF

length: 16
size: .
V: TRBV19
D: TRBD1
J: TRBJ1-4
DNA: TGTGCCAGTAGTAGTCCCGGGACAGGGACTAATGAAAAACTGTTTTTT
CDR3: CASSSPGTGTNEKLFF

length: 15
size: .
V: TRBV5-1
D: .
J: TRBJ1-2
DNA: TGCGCCAGCAGCTTGGCCAGAGGCGGAAACTATGGCTACACCTTC
CDR3: CASSLARGGNYGYTF

length: 16
size: .
V: TRBV6-8
D: .
J: TRBJ1-1
DNA: TGTGCCAGCAGTTACTCCCTAAAGACTGAGAACACTGAAGCTTTCTTT
CDR3: CASSYSLKTENTEAFF

length: 15
size: .
V: TRBV6-8
D: .
J: TRBJ2-7
DNA: TGTGCCATCAGGGGAGCCGGGACGCAAATATACGAGCAGTACTTC
CDR3: CAIRGAGTQIYEQYF

length: 16
size: .
V: TRBV7-6
D: .
J: TRBJ1-3
DNA: TGTGCCAGCAGCTATCTCATTACTACTAGTGGAAACACCATATATTTT
CDR3: CASSYLITTSGNTIYF

length: 15
size: .
V: TRBV2
D: .
J: TRBJ1-1
DNA: TGTGCCAGCAGTGATGACGGGGGAGTCGGCACTGAAGCTTTCTTT
CDR3: CASSDDGGVGTEAFF

length: 17
size: .
V: TRBV11-3
D: TRBD1
J: TRBJ1-1
DNA: TGTGCCAGCAGCTTGTGGATGGACAGGGGGAGGCGGACTGAAGCTTTCTTT
CDR3: CASSLWMDRGRRTEAFF

length: 15
size: .
V: TRBV28
D: .
J: TRBJ1-5
DNA: TGTGCCAGCAGTGCAAACAGAATGAGCAATCAGCCCCAGCATTTT
CDR3: CASSANRMSNQPQHF

length: 14
size: .
V: TRBV6-8
D: .
J: TRBJ2-7
DNA: TGTGCCAGCAGCCACGAGGGGGGTCTCTACGAGCAGTACTTC
CDR3: CASSHEGGLYEQYF

length: 12
size: .
V: TRBV18
D: .
J: TRBJ1-2
DNA: TGTGCCAGCTCCCAGGATAACTATGGCTACACCTTC
CDR3: CASSQDNYGYTF

length: 14
size: .
V: TRBV6-8
D: .
J: TRBJ1-2
DNA: TGTGCCAGCAGTTACTCAAGACACGACTATGGCTACACCTTC
CDR3: CASSYSRHDYGYTF

length: 14
size: .
V: TRBV25-1
D: .
J: TRBJ2-7
DNA: TGTGCCAGCAGTGAATTCAAGGGTTGGGACGAGCAGTACTTC
CDR3: CASSEFKGWDEQYF

length: 12
size: .
V: TRBV29-1
D: .
J: TRBJ1-2
DNA: TGCAGCGTTGTCCGGGGGAACTATGGCTACACCTTC
CDR3: CSVVRGNYGYTF

length: 15
size: .
V: TRBV5-1
D: .
J: TRBJ2-1
DNA: TGCGCCAGCAGCGGCGGCGGTAGCTCCTACAATGAGCAGTTCTTC
CDR3: CASSGGGSSYNEQFF

length: 14
size: .
V: TRBV30
D: .
J: TRBJ2-3
DNA: TGTGCCTATCTCCCTCGAGGGGGCACAGATACGCAGTATTTT
CDR3: CAYLPRGGTDTQYF

length: 15
size: .
V: TRBV6-7
D: TRBD1
J: TRBJ2-7
DNA: TGTGCCAGCAGTCCACACCTGGGACAGGGTTACGAGCAGTACTTC
CDR3: CASSPHLGQGYEQYF

length: 15
size: .
V: TRBV5-1
D: .
J: TRBJ1-1
DNA: TGCGCCAGCAGTCGGCGGGCGGACATGAACACTGAAGCTTTCTTT
CDR3: CASSRRADMNTEAFF

length: 15
size: .
V: TRBV6-8
D: .
J: TRBJ2-1
DNA: TGTGCCAGTTCAAGGCCAGCAATCTCCTACAATGAGCAGTTCTTC
CDR3: CASSRPAISYNEQFF

length: 13
size: .
V: TRBV6-1
D: .
J: TRBJ2-7
DNA: TGTGCCAGCAGTGAAGGATCTAGCTACGAGCAGTACTTC
CDR3: CASSEGSSYEQYF

length: 16
size: once
V: TRBV19
D: .
J: TRBJ1-1
DNA: TGTGCCAGTAGTCCCGAAAGGGAATGGCAGGGCACTGAAGCTTTCTTT
CDR3: CASSPEREWQGTEAFF

length: 15
size: .
V: TRBV29-1
D: TRBD2
J: TRBJ2-3
DNA: TGCAGCGTTGAAAAAGCTAGCGGTGCACAAGATACGCAGTATTTT
CDR3: CSVEKASGAQDTQYF